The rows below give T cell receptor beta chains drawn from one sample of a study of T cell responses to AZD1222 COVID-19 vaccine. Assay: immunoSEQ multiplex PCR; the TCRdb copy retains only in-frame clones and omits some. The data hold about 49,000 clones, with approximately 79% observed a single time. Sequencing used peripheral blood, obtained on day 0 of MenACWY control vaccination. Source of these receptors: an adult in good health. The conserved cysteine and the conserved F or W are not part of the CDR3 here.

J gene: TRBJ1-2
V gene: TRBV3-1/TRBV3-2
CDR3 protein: ASRPGQFVEGYT

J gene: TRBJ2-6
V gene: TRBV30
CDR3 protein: AWSIGGSGANVLT

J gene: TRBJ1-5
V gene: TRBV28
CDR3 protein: ASSKPWGHQPQH

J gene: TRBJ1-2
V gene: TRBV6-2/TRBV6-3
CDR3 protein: ASSYSNSVYGYT

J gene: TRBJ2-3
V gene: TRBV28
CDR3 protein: ASSSGLAGPTEMDTQY

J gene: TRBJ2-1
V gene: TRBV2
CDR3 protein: ASSEDPPGTDYNEQF

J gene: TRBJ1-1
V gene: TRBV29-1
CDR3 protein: SVGGRSIMNTEAF

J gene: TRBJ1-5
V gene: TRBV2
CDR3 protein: ASSAGSNQPQH

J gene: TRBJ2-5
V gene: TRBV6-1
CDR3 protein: ASSEGTGWETQY

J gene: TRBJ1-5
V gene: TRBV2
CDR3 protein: ASRASGTGGQPQH

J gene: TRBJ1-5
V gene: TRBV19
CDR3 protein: ASGDRGNQPQH